This TCR beta chain came from a study of T-cell reconstitution after alpha-beta-depleted transplantation in children (dated by TCRdb to the mid-2010s). For the study in its entirety: The study quantitatively tracked T-cell immune reconstitution after TCRalphabeta/CD19-depleted allogeneic hematopoietic cell transplantation in children using TCR repertoire profiling.

In this sample, this clonotype turned up a few times. This receptor's antigen is unknown. Per-base qualities were not stored, and no clone one base away is much larger. Points the paper makes about the study in general: In some patients, high TCRbeta diversity at day 60 was attributed to recipient T cells and intrathymic progenitors that had survived conditioning. The frequencies of hyperexpanded clones fell over the following months, and after one year, T-cell counts and TCRbeta diversity were mostly attributed to newly produced T cells. The apparently early recovery of alphabetaT-cell counts about two months after transplant reportedly depended on only several hundred rapidly expanded clones that came from non-depleted graft cells.

The library came from PCR. Instrument on record: Illumina HiSeq 2500. TCR libraries were prepared with molecular barcoding, using unique molecular identifiers to normalize TCRbeta repertoire quantification. TCRdb reanalyzed the raw reads on its own, using fastp at Q25 for trimming and MiXCR for clone calling, and kept in-frame beta chains. For every CDR3 protein sequence, its rows merge into one entry that carries the most common genes and DNA. Counted in this sample were about 900,000 distinct CDR3 sequences; around 30% of them appeared once. The leading ten clones occupy over 25% of the sample. Trimming takes 1 base off V and 0 bases off J; junction bases not matched to a gene: 5. Taken from cysteine to phenylalanine, the CDR3 has 17 residues. The retained sequence is limited to the CDR3, 51 bases, with the frame set at the first base. Sequences LGHNA (CDR1) and YNFKEQ (CDR2) are obtained from the germline V gene.

The sample's treatment or condition, from its label and the paper: allogeneic hematopoietic cell transplantation with graft depleted of TCRalphabeta T cells and CD19 B cells. Transplant recipients were children who received TCRalphabeta/CD19-depleted allogeneic hematopoietic cell grafts. The rearrangement combines TRBV4-2 with TRBJ2-3; TRBD2 aligns with 9 central bases. The receptor was isolated from a boy under three years old who had a stem cell transplant for SCID, so the T cells may come from the graft donor. Sequencing used PBMCs, mostly from graft donor cells, obtained 360 days after TCRalphabeta/CD19-depleted stem cell transplant. Read as DNA, the sequence is TGTGCCAGCAGCCAAGTCGCGCGGGGGGGCAGCACAGATACGCAGTATTTT. Translated, it reads CASSQVARGGSTDTQYF.